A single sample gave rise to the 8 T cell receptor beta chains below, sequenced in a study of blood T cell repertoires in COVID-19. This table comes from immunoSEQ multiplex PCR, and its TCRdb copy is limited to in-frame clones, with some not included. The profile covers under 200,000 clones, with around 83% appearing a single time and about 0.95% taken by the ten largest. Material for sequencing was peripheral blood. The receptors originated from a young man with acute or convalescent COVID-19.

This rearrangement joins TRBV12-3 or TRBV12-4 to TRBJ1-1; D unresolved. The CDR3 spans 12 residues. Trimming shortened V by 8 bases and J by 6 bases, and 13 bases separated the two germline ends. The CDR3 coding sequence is TGTGCCAGCGGGAGTAGAGGGTCTGAAGCTTTCTTT. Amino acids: CASGSRGSEAFF.

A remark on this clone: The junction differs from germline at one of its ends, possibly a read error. CDR3 coding DNA: TGTGCCAGCAGGGGACACTTATCTAAAGAAAAACTGTTTTTT. Translation: CASRGHLSKEKLFF. The genes are TRBV2 and TRBJ1-4; a weak D match, TRBD1 (6 bases). The germline V gene has CDR1 SNHLY and CDR2 FYNNEI. This CDR3 contains 14 residues.

CDR3 sequence (DNA): TGTGCCAGCAGCTCCGGACAGGCCGCTTATAATTCACCCCTCCACTTT. It codes for CASSSGQAAYNSPLHF. This chain connects TRBV7-9 to TRBJ1-6; TRBD1 matches 7 bases. With V trimmed by 4 bases and J by 4 bases, 7 bases remained unmatched. The CDR3 sequence is 16 residues long. Germline loops: CDR1 SEHNR, CDR2 FQNEAQ (reference sequence). Using reference TRBV7-9 and TRBJ1-6 for the parts outside the CDR3, the full variable domain is DTGVSQNPRHKITKRGQNVTFRCDPISEHNRLYWYRQTLGQGPEFLTYFQNEAQLEKSRLLSDRFSAERPKGSFSTLEIQRTEQGDSAMYLCASSSGQAAYNSPLHFGNGTRLTVT.

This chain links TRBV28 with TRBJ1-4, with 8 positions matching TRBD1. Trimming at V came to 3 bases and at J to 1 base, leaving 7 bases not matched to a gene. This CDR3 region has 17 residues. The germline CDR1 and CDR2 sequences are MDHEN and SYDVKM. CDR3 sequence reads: CASSLPGQGVTNEKLFF. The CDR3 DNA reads TGTGCCAGCAGTTTGCCCGGACAGGGTGTAACTAATGAAAAACTGTTTTTT.

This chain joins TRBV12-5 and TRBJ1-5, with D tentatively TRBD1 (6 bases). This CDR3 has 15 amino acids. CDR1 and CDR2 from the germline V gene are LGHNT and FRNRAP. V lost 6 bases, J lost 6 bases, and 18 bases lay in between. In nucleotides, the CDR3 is TGTGCTAGTGGCTCTACAGGGTTGGGAAGTCAGCCCCAGCATTTT. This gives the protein CASGSTGLGSQPQHF.

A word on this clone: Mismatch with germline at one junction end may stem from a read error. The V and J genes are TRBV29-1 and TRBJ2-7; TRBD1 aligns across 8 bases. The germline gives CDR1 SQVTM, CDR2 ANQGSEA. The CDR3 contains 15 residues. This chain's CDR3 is CSVEARQGNIYEQYF. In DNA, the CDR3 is TGCAGCGTCGAAGCTCGACAGGGGAACATCTACGAGCAGTACTTC.

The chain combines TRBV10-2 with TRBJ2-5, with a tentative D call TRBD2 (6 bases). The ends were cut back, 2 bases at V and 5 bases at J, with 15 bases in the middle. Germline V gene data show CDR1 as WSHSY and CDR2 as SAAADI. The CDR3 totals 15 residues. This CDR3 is CASSETRGGGETQYF. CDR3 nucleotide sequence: TGCGCCAGCAGTGAGACGAGGGGTGGAGGGGAGACCCAGTACTTC.

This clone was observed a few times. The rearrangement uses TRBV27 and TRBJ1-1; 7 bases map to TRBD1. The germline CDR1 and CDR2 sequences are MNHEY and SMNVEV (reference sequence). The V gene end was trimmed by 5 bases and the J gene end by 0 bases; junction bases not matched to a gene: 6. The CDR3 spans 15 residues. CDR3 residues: CASSPEGQMNTEAFF. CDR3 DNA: TGTGCCAGCAGTCCAGAGGGACAGATGAACACTGAAGCTTTCTTT.